Presented here are 24 T cell receptor beta chains from one specimen sequenced in a study of cytomegalovirus exposure and HLA in healthy donors. 60 Vbeta and 13 Jbeta primers were used in PCR. Produced via immunoSEQ multiplex PCR; TCRdb's table is partial and in-frame only. In the table there are some 170,000 clones, approximately 80% of which are singletons. Sequencing was done on a sample of PBMCs. The receptors derive from a woman aged 18-29 years in good health and CMV-seropositive.

The V call is TRBV5-6, the J call TRBJ2-3, with 8 bases matching TRBD2. J gave up 0 bases and V 4 bases, and 7 bases lay outside the gene matches. Per the germline V gene, CDR1 is SGHDT and CDR2 is YYEEEE. The CDR3 consists of 16 residues. The CDR3 coding sequence is TGTGCCAGCAGCGAGGGACTAGTTAGGAGCACAGATACGCAGTATTTT. It encodes CASSEGLVRSTDTQYF. Combining the CDR3 with reference TRBV5-6 and TRBJ2-3 gives the whole variable domain DAGVTQSPTHLIKTRGQQVTLRCSPKSGHDTVSWYQQALGQGPQFIFQYYEEEERQRGNFPDRFSGHQFPNYSSELNVNALLLGDSALYLCASSEGLVRSTDTQYFGPGTRLTVL.

Of note for this clone: One junction end does not reproduce the germline sequence, and a read error may be involved. The chain combines TRBV7-9 with TRBJ1-1, with 7 nucleotides matching TRBD1. The CDR3 loop spans 16 amino acids. Per the germline V gene, CDR1 is SEHNR and CDR2 is FQNEAQ (reference sequence). The CDR3 DNA follows: TGTTCCAGCAGCTTAATTTCTGACAGGGCGAACACTGAAGCTTTCTTT. This sequence encodes CSSSLISDRANTEAFF. Variable domain in full (rest from reference TRBV7-9 and TRBJ1-1): DTGVSQNPRHKITKRGQNVTFRCDPISEHNRLYWYRQTLGQGPEFLTYFQNEAQLEKSRLLSDRFSAERPKGSFSTLEIQRTEQGDSAMYLCSSSLISDRANTEAFFGQGTRLTVV.

This CDR3 is CASSLPKPDRVDDEQFF. The DNA of the CDR3 is TGTGCCAGTAGCCTCCCAAAGCCAGACAGGGTGGACGATGAGCAGTTCTTC. The genes are TRBV19 and TRBJ2-1; 7 bases align to TRBD1. The germline V gene encodes CDR1 LNHDA and CDR2 SQIVND (reference sequence). Trimming took 6 bases from V and 8 from J; bases not matched to a gene: 19. CDR3 length: 17 amino acids.

This clone was picked up a small number of times. The chain is built from TRBV5-1 and TRBJ1-1; D is unclear. CDR3 length: 12 residues. The ends were cut back, 0 bases at V and 6 bases at J, with 6 bases in the middle. CDR1 is SGHRS, CDR2 YFSETQ, per germline. The CDR3 reads CASSLGASEAFF. Written as DNA, the CDR3 is TGCGCCAGCAGCTTGGGAGCGTCTGAAGCTTTCTTT.

This clone was picked up a small number of times. V usage is TRBV6-1 and J usage is TRBJ2-5, with 9 nucleotides matching TRBD2. Germline V gene lookup returns CDR1 MNHNS and CDR2 SASEGT. The CDR3 has 15 residues. V lost 0 bases and J lost 4; bases outside the gene matches: 3. CDR3 sequence reads: CASSEAAGGPETQYF. The DNA of the CDR3 is TGTGCCAGCAGTGAAGCTGCGGGGGGGCCAGAGACCCAGTACTTC.

To note about this clone: The junction does not match germline at one end; this may be a read error. Other DNA sequences in the same sample also yield this CDR3. The chain couples TRBV7-2 to TRBJ2-5, with 13 bases that match TRBD2. Germline values: CDR1 SGHTA, CDR2 FQGNSA. The CDR3 length is 16 residues. CDR3 sequence: CASRGGLAGVQETQYF. Here the CDR3 DNA reads TGCGCCAGCAGGGGCGGACTAGCGGGGGTACAAGAGACCCAGTACTTC.

This chain links TRBV5-1 with TRBJ1-5; D gene uncertain. The germline gives CDR1 SGHRS, CDR2 YFSETQ. The germline V and J ends were trimmed by 9 bases and 6 bases, with 7 bases remaining between them. This CDR3 comprises 10 residues. The CDR3 DNA follows: TGCGCCACCCTGGCTCAGCCCCAGCATTTT. Protein: CATLAQPQHF.

This rearrangement joins TRBV4-3 to TRBJ2-1; 9 bases fit TRBD2. V lost 0 bases and J lost 4; bases outside the gene matches: 4. Germline assignment: CDR1 LGHNA and CDR2 YSLEER. CDR3 length equals 16 residues. The CDR3 sequence: CASSQDSGGTYNEQFF. DNA for the CDR3: TGCGCCAGCAGCCAAGACAGCGGGGGGACGTACAATGAGCAGTTCTTC.

The chain's CDR3 is CASLPTAGRTDTQYF. CDR3 coding DNA: TGTGCCAGCCTGCCTACAGCGGGACGAACAGATACGCAGTATTTT. This chain connects TRBV30 to TRBJ2-3; the match to TRBD2 covers 7 bases. Germline V gene sequence: CDR1 GTSNPN, CDR2 SVGIG (reference sequence). Unmatched junction bases numbered 14, after V lost 8 bases and J lost 3 bases. This CDR3 is 15 amino acids long.

J is TRBJ1-4 and V is TRBV19; 7 positions agree with TRBD1. After removal of 5 bases from V and 0 bases from J, the junction contained 9 bases not matched to a gene. Germline values: CDR1 LNHDA, CDR2 SQIVND (reference sequence). The CDR3 covers 17 residues. The CDR3 reads CASSAPGQSTTNEKLFF. The CDR3 DNA follows: TGTGCCAGTAGTGCACCGGGACAGAGCACAACTAATGAAAAACTGTTTTTT.

V usage is TRBV27 and J usage is TRBJ2-1, with 7 bases matching TRBD1. J was trimmed by 4 bases and V by 6 bases; bases with no gene match: 3. The CDR3 length is 13 residues. CDR1 and CDR2 (germline): MNHEY, SMNVEV (reference sequence). The CDR3: CASSTGQYNEQFF. As DNA, the CDR3 is TGTGCCAGCAGCACGGGACAGTACAATGAGCAGTTCTTC.

In this sample, this clone turned up a few times. J is TRBJ1-1 and V is TRBV28; 9 bases are a match to TRBD1. There are 14 residues in the CDR3. With V trimmed by 5 bases and J by 5 bases, 6 bases remained unmatched. CDR1 and CDR2 from the germline V gene are MDHEN and SYDVKM. CDR3 DNA sequence: TGTGCCAGCAGTCGGACAGGGGTTGAAACTGAAGCTTTCTTT. It yields the protein CASSRTGVETEAFF.

This clone was recorded only once. The chain joins TRBV11-2 to TRBJ2-2, with 9 bases identical to TRBD2. There are 16 residues in the CDR3. Germline V lookup: CDR1 SGHAT, CDR2 FQNNGV. With 2 bases clipped from V and 6 bases from J, the junction kept 7 bases outside the gene matches. Written as DNA, the CDR3 is TGTGCCAGCAGCTTATTTACCAGCGGGGGGTCCGGGGAGCTGTTTTTT. Translation: CASSLFTSGGSGELFF. Full variable domain (rest looked up from reference TRBV11-2 and TRBJ2-2): EAGVAQSPRYKIIEKRQSVAFWCNPISGHATLYWYQQILGQGPKLLIQFQNNGVVDDSQLPKDRFSAERLKGVDSTLKIQPAKLEDSAVYLCASSLFTSGGSGELFFGEGSRLTVL.

The genes are TRBV29-1 and TRBJ1-2; 7 bases line up with TRBD1. The CDR3 runs to 14 residues. The junction had 11 bases not matched to a gene; V was cut back by 6 bases and J by 4 bases. Germline values: CDR1 SQVTM, CDR2 ANQGSEA. CDR3 bases: TGCAGCGTCCAGACCACAGGGGCGGTCTATGGCTACACCTTC. Residues: CSVQTTGAVYGYTF.

This chain links TRBV2 with TRBJ2-7; D uncertain. Trimming left V 2 bases short and J 3 bases short, with 5 bases between. This CDR3 comprises 12 residues. Looked up from germline, CDR1 is SNHLY and CDR2 is FYNNEI. In nucleotides, the CDR3 is TGTGCCAGCAGTGAAACTCGCTACGAGCAGTACTTC. Its translation: CASSETRYEQYF.

The chain recombines TRBV5-1 with TRBJ2-3; a possible D gene is TRBD1 (5 bases). Germline CDR1 SGHRS, CDR2 YFSETQ. CDR3 length equals 14 residues. V was clipped by 4 bases and J by 3 bases, with 12 bases between them. The CDR3 DNA sequence: TGCGCCAGCAGCGTCCTACAGGTTACAGATACGCAGTATTTT. Its protein product is CASSVLQVTDTQYF.

The chain recombines TRBV10-3 with TRBJ1-3, with a possible D match to TRBD1 (6 bases). CDR1 ENHRY and CDR2 SYGVKD come from the germline V gene. The CDR3 is 14 amino acids. Trimming pared 10 bases from V and 6 bases from J, leaving 19 bases between. This CDR3 is CATMTRGDENTIYF. DNA of the CDR3: TGTGCCACCATGACCAGGGGAGATGAAAACACCATATATTTT.

The rearrangement uses TRBV10-3 and TRBJ1-2; 9 nucleotides agree with TRBD1. V dropped 2 bases and J dropped 2; count of bases not matched to a gene: 3. The CDR3 totals 15 residues. Germline V gene lookup returns CDR1 ENHRY and CDR2 SYGVKD. As DNA, the CDR3 is TGTGCCATCAGTGAGGTACAGGGGGCGAACTATGGCTACACCTTC. This sequence encodes CAISEVQGANYGYTF.

On this clone: Other nucleotide sequences in the sample specify the same CDR3. This chain links TRBV5-4 with TRBJ2-6; D perhaps matches TRBD2 (5 bases). Germline V gives CDR1 SGHNT, CDR2 YYREEE (reference sequence). The CDR3 is 17 residues long. V shed 0 bases and J shed 0 bases, with 10 bases lying between them. As DNA, the CDR3 is TGTGCCAGCAGCTTGGCTGGACTTCTCTCTGGGGCCAACGTCCTGACTTTC. This gives the protein CASSLAGLLSGANVLTF.

On this clone itself: The same CDR3 is also encoded by other DNA sequences in this sample. This chain links TRBV27 with TRBJ1-1; D gene unclear. V was clipped by 10 bases and J by 1 base, with 10 bases between them. CDR3 length: 12 residues. Per germline, CDR1 MNHEY and CDR2 SMNVEV (reference sequence). The CDR3 DNA sequence: TGTGCCACCAAATCGGGGAACACTGAAGCTTTCTTT. Translation gives CATKSGNTEAFF.

The chain employs TRBV7-6 and TRBJ1-3, with D perhaps matching TRBD1 (5 bases). The V gene lost 2 bases and the J gene lost 3 bases, with 20 bases spanning the gap. CDR3 length equals 18 residues. The germline V gene has CDR1 SGHVS and CDR2 FNYEAQ. Here the CDR3 reads CASSLKWRGGASGNTIYF. CDR3 nucleotide sequence: TGTGCCAGCAGCTTAAAATGGAGGGGTGGAGCGAGTGGAAACACCATATATTTT.

This chain uses TRBV5-6 with TRBJ2-5, with 8 nucleotides matching TRBD2. The CDR3 extends over 16 amino acids. Germline V gives CDR1 SGHDT, CDR2 YYEEEE. V shed 2 bases, J shed 5 bases, and the junction held 11 bases outside the gene matches. Here the CDR3 DNA reads TGTGCCAGCAGCTTCCTCCGGGGGGGCGATCTCGAGACCCAGTACTTC. As protein: CASSFLRGGDLETQYF. Using reference TRBV5-6 and TRBJ2-5 for the parts outside the CDR3, the full variable domain is DAGVTQSPTHLIKTRGQQVTLRCSPKSGHDTVSWYQQALGQGPQFIFQYYEEEERQRGNFPDRFSGHQFPNYSSELNVNALLLGDSALYLCASSFLRGGDLETQYFGPGTRLLVL.

This chain uses TRBV29-1 with TRBJ1-2; D is unclear. The V and J ends lost 5 bases and 6 bases respectively, with 19 bases between them. Germline CDR1 SQVTM, CDR2 ANQGSEA. This CDR3 is built from 14 residues. CDR3 residues: CSVQLAGFSNGYTF. CDR3 DNA: TGCAGCGTTCAACTGGCGGGGTTTAGTAATGGCTACACCTTC.

This clone is a singleton in its sample. Other DNA sequences within the sample encode an identical CDR3. The chain combines TRBV7-9 with TRBJ1-2; 9 nucleotides match TRBD1. CDR1 and CDR2 (germline): SEHNR, FQNEAQ (reference sequence). The CDR3 length is 14 residues. V gave up 1 base and J gave up 4 bases; unmatched junction bases: 1. The CDR3 loop reads CASSLGDRAYGYTF. The CDR3 coding sequence is TGTGCCAGCAGCTTAGGGGACAGGGCCTATGGCTACACCTTC.